This T cell receptor beta chain originates from a study of blood T cells in healthy people across ages. Study-wide findings and caveats: Long-lived donors exceeded aged donors in naive CD4+ cells and diversity.

Each donor was a healthy Caucasian individual from Russia, aged about 6 to 100. This clonotype was seen once. Its antigen is currently unknown. The junction departs from the called germline gene at one end, perhaps through a read error. Sample-barcoded 5' priming and a J-beta primer mix drove a second PCR of 7 to 11 cycles. Tagging of each cDNA molecule was performed by a template-switch adaptor with 12 random nucleotides. Using its own MiXCR run on the 5' RACE reads, TCRdb lists one record per CDR3 protein. The profile shows some 900,000 distinct CDR3 sequences, around 48% of them singletons. Sequenced sample: blood. The sequence came from a man under 40 in good health.

The CDR3 sequence is CTSSGTGADTQYF. In DNA, the CDR3 is TGTACCAGCTCCGGGACAGGGGCAGATACGCAGTATTTT. The chain is built from TRBV7-3 and TRBJ2-3; the match to TRBD1 covers 10 bases. Germline V gene sequence: CDR1 SGHTA, CDR2 FQGTGA. This CDR3 comprises 13 residues.